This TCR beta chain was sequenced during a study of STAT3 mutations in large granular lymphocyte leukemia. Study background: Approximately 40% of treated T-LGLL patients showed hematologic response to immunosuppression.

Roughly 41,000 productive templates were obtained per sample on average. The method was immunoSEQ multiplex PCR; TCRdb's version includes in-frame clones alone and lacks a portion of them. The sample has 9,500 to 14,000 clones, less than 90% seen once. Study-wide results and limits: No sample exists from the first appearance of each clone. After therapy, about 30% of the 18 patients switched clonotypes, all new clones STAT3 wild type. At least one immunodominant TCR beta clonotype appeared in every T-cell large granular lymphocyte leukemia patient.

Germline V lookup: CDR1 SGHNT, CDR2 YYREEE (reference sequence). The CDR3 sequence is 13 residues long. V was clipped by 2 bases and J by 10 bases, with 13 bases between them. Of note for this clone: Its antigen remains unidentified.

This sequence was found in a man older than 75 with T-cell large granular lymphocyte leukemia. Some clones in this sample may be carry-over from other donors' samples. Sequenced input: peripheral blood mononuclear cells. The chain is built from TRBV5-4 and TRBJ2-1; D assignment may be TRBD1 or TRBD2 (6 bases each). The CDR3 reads CASSFPGATEQFF. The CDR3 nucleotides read TGTGCCAGCAGCTTCCCGGGGGCGACCGAGCAGTTCTTC.